The rows below give T cell receptor beta chains drawn from one sample of a study of OX40 agonist ivuxolimab in advanced cancers. Profiling relied on immunoSEQ multiplex PCR, and the TCRdb table lists in-frame clones only, not all of them. The table includes tens of thousands of clones, 85% to 90% detected once. Sequenced here: CD4+ or CD8+ T cells sorted from blood, sampled in a trial of the OX40 agonist ivuxolimab. The receptors were gathered from an adult with an advanced solid tumor such as melanoma, head and neck, liver or kidney cancer. Each CDR3 is given with its conserved first and last residue. The D gene is left open where the match is weak. Clone size is given for some rows only: seen once, a few or many times, or a class if the clone is expanded.

j_gene: TRBJ1-4; v_gene: TRBV6-6; abundance: -; d_gene: -; CDR3nt: TGTGCCAGCCGACAGTCTCTTAGGGCTAATGAAAAACTGTTTTTT; CDR3aa: CASRQSLRANEKLFF
j_gene: TRBJ2-7; v_gene: TRBV6-1; abundance: -; d_gene: TRBD1; CDR3nt: TGTGCCAGCAGTGCTACAAAGGGGGCGGTCTTCGAGCAGTACTTC; CDR3aa: CASSATKGAVFEQYF
j_gene: TRBJ2-2; v_gene: TRBV27; abundance: -; d_gene: -; CDR3nt: TGTGCCAGCAGTTCCCAGTATTCTCGCGGGGAGCTGTTTTTT; CDR3aa: CASSSQYSRGELFF
j_gene: TRBJ2-7; v_gene: TRBV6-1; abundance: -; d_gene: TRBD2; CDR3nt: TGTGCCAGCAGTGCTACTAGCGGGGGTTCCTACGAGCAGTACTTC; CDR3aa: CASSATSGGSYEQYF
j_gene: TRBJ2-1; v_gene: TRBV19; abundance: -; d_gene: -; CDR3nt: TGTGCCAGTAGTACTCACGGGGGTAATGAGCAGTTCTTC; CDR3aa: CASSTHGGNEQFF
j_gene: TRBJ2-5; v_gene: TRBV4-1; abundance: -; d_gene: -; CDR3nt: TGCGCCAGCAGCCAAGATACCAGAACCCAGTACTTC; CDR3aa: CASSQDTRTQYF
j_gene: TRBJ2-1; v_gene: TRBV11-3; abundance: -; d_gene: -; CDR3nt: TGTGCCAGCAGCACCACCGACAATGAGCAGTTCTTC; CDR3aa: CASSTTDNEQFF
j_gene: TRBJ1-2; v_gene: TRBV6-6; abundance: -; d_gene: -; CDR3nt: TGTGCCAGTGGGGACCCCACGGGCTATGGCTACACCTTC; CDR3aa: CASGDPTGYGYTF
j_gene: TRBJ1-4; v_gene: TRBV30; abundance: once; d_gene: TRBD1; CDR3nt: TGTGCCTCGAGGGACAGGGGGACTGAAAAACTGTTTTTT; CDR3aa: CASRDRGTEKLFF
j_gene: TRBJ2-5; v_gene: TRBV30; abundance: -; d_gene: -; CDR3nt: TGTGCCTGGAGTTACAGGGAGGAGACCCAGTACTTC; CDR3aa: CAWSYREETQYF
j_gene: TRBJ1-1; v_gene: TRBV29-1; abundance: -; d_gene: -; CDR3nt: TGCAGCGTGACGAGGTCGGGGGGAACTGAAGCTTTCTTT; CDR3aa: CSVTRSGGTEAFF
j_gene: TRBJ2-1; v_gene: TRBV18; abundance: -; d_gene: TRBD2; CDR3nt: TGTGCCAGCTCACCACAGTCGGGAGGCACTAACAATGAGCAGTTCTTC; CDR3aa: CASSPQSGGTNNEQFF
j_gene: TRBJ2-3; v_gene: TRBV29-1; abundance: -; d_gene: TRBD1; CDR3nt: TGCAGCGTTGAAGACGACAGGGGTGGGAGCACAGATACGCAGTATTTT; CDR3aa: CSVEDDRGGSTDTQYF
j_gene: TRBJ2-7; v_gene: TRBV7-8; abundance: -; d_gene: TRBD2; CDR3nt: TGTGCCAGCAGCTCCCTAGCGGGGAGGGGCTCCTACGAGCAGTACTTC; CDR3aa: CASSSLAGRGSYEQYF
j_gene: TRBJ1-1; v_gene: TRBV14; abundance: -; d_gene: TRBD1; CDR3nt: TGTGCCAGCAGCCAAGAAGGTTCAGGGGGCGGCAAATTTTGGGACACTGAAGCTTTCTTT; CDR3aa: CASSQEGSGGGKFWDTEAFF
j_gene: TRBJ1-2; v_gene: TRBV6-1; abundance: -; d_gene: TRBD1; CDR3nt: TGTGCCAGCAGTGTCTTACCGGGACAGGGTAACTATGGCTACACCTTC; CDR3aa: CASSVLPGQGNYGYTF
j_gene: TRBJ1-1; v_gene: TRBV12-5; abundance: -; d_gene: -; CDR3nt: TGTGCTAGTGGTTCCGACAGTTTGAACACTGAAGCTTTCTTT; CDR3aa: CASGSDSLNTEAFF
j_gene: TRBJ2-1; v_gene: TRBV9; abundance: -; d_gene: TRBD2; CDR3nt: TGTGCCAGCAGCCCCGGGACTAGCTCCTACAATGAGCAGTTCTTC; CDR3aa: CASSPGTSSYNEQFF
j_gene: TRBJ2-3; v_gene: TRBV5-1; abundance: -; d_gene: -; CDR3nt: TGCGCCAGCAGCACGGGACTGGATATCACAGATACGCAGTATTTT; CDR3aa: CASSTGLDITDTQYF
j_gene: TRBJ1-1; v_gene: TRBV9; abundance: -; d_gene: -; CDR3nt: TGTGCCAGCAGCGTGGGCAGCCTGAACACTGAAGCTTTCTTT; CDR3aa: CASSVGSLNTEAFF
j_gene: TRBJ2-7; v_gene: TRBV30; abundance: -; d_gene: TRBD2; CDR3nt: TGTGCCTGGACCCGTCGTAGCGGGAGCTCCTACGAGCAGTACTTC; CDR3aa: CAWTRRSGSSYEQYF
j_gene: TRBJ1-3; v_gene: TRBV11-1; abundance: -; d_gene: -; CDR3nt: TGTGCCAGCAGCTTAGGACGGAACTCTGGAAACACCATATATTTT; CDR3aa: CASSLGRNSGNTIYF
j_gene: TRBJ2-3; v_gene: TRBV28; abundance: -; d_gene: -; CDR3nt: TGTGCCAGCCGGGCGGGGAGCATTTCGGATACGCAGTATTTT; CDR3aa: CASRAGSISDTQYF
j_gene: TRBJ2-1; v_gene: TRBV9; abundance: -; d_gene: -; CDR3nt: TGTGCCAGCAGCGCGGACTATGGGAATGAGCAGTTCTTC; CDR3aa: CASSADYGNEQFF
j_gene: TRBJ2-5; v_gene: TRBV19; abundance: -; d_gene: -; CDR3nt: TGTGCCAGTAGTATCTCCAGAGAGACCCAGTACTTC; CDR3aa: CASSISRETQYF
j_gene: TRBJ2-1; v_gene: TRBV9; abundance: -; d_gene: -; CDR3nt: TGTGCCAGCAGCGTAGACGCGCCCCGTGAGCAGTTCTTC; CDR3aa: CASSVDAPREQFF
j_gene: TRBJ2-7; v_gene: TRBV27; abundance: -; d_gene: TRBD2; CDR3nt: TGTGCCAGCAGTAAGGGACTAGCGGGAGGGTCCTACGAGCAGTACTTC; CDR3aa: CASSKGLAGGSYEQYF
j_gene: TRBJ2-7; v_gene: TRBV4-1; abundance: -; d_gene: -; CDR3nt: TGCGCCAGCAGCCAAGTCGTTCGACCAGAGGCATACGAGCAGTACTTC; CDR3aa: CASSQVVRPEAYEQYF
j_gene: TRBJ1-5; v_gene: TRBV7-9; abundance: -; d_gene: TRBD1; CDR3nt: TGTGCCAGCAGCTTAGGATCCGGGACAGCGAATCAGCCCCAGCATTTT; CDR3aa: CASSLGSGTANQPQHF
j_gene: TRBJ2-1; v_gene: TRBV7-3; abundance: -; d_gene: TRBD2; CDR3nt: TGTGCCAGCAGCGTCGGGTCGGGAGGAAGCAATGAGCAGTTCTTC; CDR3aa: CASSVGSGGSNEQFF
j_gene: TRBJ2-2; v_gene: TRBV9; abundance: -; d_gene: -; CDR3nt: TGTGCCAGCAACATATACGGGTTGGCCGGGGAGCTGTTTTTT; CDR3aa: CASNIYGLAGELFF
j_gene: TRBJ2-7; v_gene: TRBV11-2; abundance: -; d_gene: TRBD1; CDR3nt: TGTGCCAGCAGCATAGCCCGGGACAGGGTTAACGAGCAGTACTTC; CDR3aa: CASSIARDRVNEQYF
j_gene: TRBJ2-7; v_gene: TRBV9; abundance: -; d_gene: TRBD2; CDR3nt: TGTGCCAGCAGCCCTCCAGCGGGAGTCTACGAGCAGTACTTC; CDR3aa: CASSPPAGVYEQYF
j_gene: TRBJ2-1; v_gene: TRBV18; abundance: -; d_gene: -; CDR3nt: TGTGCCAGCTCACCGGGAGTGTCTGACAATGAGCAGTTCTTC; CDR3aa: CASSPGVSDNEQFF
j_gene: TRBJ1-1; v_gene: TRBV27; abundance: -; d_gene: -; CDR3nt: TGTGCCAGCAGCCAACGGGGGGGGCAGGGGAGGAGTCCTGAAGCTTTCTTT; CDR3aa: CASSQRGGQGRSPEAFF
j_gene: TRBJ2-5; v_gene: TRBV5-1; abundance: -; d_gene: TRBD2; CDR3nt: TGCGCCAGCAGCTTGGCCAGGGCTAGCGGGGGCCAAGAGACCCAGTACTTC; CDR3aa: CASSLARASGGQETQYF
j_gene: TRBJ2-7; v_gene: TRBV5-8; abundance: -; d_gene: -; CDR3nt: TGTGCCAGCAGCCGCCACCGGGACACAGCCTACGAGCAGTACTTC; CDR3aa: CASSRHRDTAYEQYF
j_gene: TRBJ2-3; v_gene: TRBV20-1; abundance: once; d_gene: -; CDR3nt: TGCAGTGCTAGAAGGTCCGATACGCAGTATTTT; CDR3aa: CSARRSDTQYF
j_gene: TRBJ1-1; v_gene: TRBV19; abundance: -; d_gene: -; CDR3nt: TGTGCCAGTATTTTCGGGGGTGAGGACACTGAAGCTTTCTTT; CDR3aa: CASIFGGEDTEAFF
j_gene: TRBJ2-1; v_gene: TRBV5-1; abundance: once; d_gene: -; CDR3nt: TGCGCCAGCAGCCCCACCCCCGAGACAACGAACTCCTACAATGAGCAGTTCTTC; CDR3aa: CASSPTPETTNSYNEQFF
j_gene: TRBJ2-1; v_gene: TRBV9; abundance: -; d_gene: TRBD2; CDR3nt: TGTGCCAGCAGCGTTTTTGGACTAGCGGGCCACAATGAGCAGTTCTTC; CDR3aa: CASSVFGLAGHNEQFF
j_gene: TRBJ2-3; v_gene: TRBV5-1; abundance: -; d_gene: TRBD1; CDR3nt: TGCGCCAGCAGCGGGGGACAGGGCACAGATACGCAGTATTTT; CDR3aa: CASSGGQGTDTQYF
j_gene: TRBJ2-5; v_gene: TRBV2; abundance: -; d_gene: -; CDR3nt: TGTGCCAGCAGTGAAGGTCTGGGTGGACAAGAGACCCAGTACTTC; CDR3aa: CASSEGLGGQETQYF
j_gene: TRBJ2-7; v_gene: TRBV13; abundance: -; d_gene: TRBD1; CDR3nt: TGTGCCAGCAGCTTCGTGCCGGGACAGGGGAAGTACGAGCAGTACTTC; CDR3aa: CASSFVPGQGKYEQYF
j_gene: TRBJ2-7; v_gene: TRBV6-6; abundance: once; d_gene: -; CDR3nt: TGTGCCAGCAGTTCGGCGGACCTCGTCTACGAGCAGTACTTC; CDR3aa: CASSSADLVYEQYF
j_gene: TRBJ2-7; v_gene: TRBV6-1; abundance: -; d_gene: -; CDR3nt: TGTGCCAGCAGTGACCTACACGGCTACGAGCAGTACTTC; CDR3aa: CASSDLHGYEQYF
j_gene: TRBJ1-2; v_gene: TRBV19; abundance: -; d_gene: -; CDR3nt: TGTGCCAGTAGTATGACAGGAAACTATGGCTACACCTTC; CDR3aa: CASSMTGNYGYTF
j_gene: TRBJ2-5; v_gene: TRBV2; abundance: -; d_gene: TRBD2; CDR3nt: TGTGCCAGCACCGGGGGACTAGCGGAGACCCAGTACTTC; CDR3aa: CASTGGLAETQYF
j_gene: TRBJ2-2; v_gene: TRBV30; abundance: -; d_gene: -; CDR3nt: TGTGCCTGGAGTCACACCGGGGAGCTGTTTTTT; CDR3aa: CAWSHTGELFF